This is a list of T cell receptor beta chains from one sample in a study of shared clonotypes between healthy human individuals. The method was immunoSEQ multiplex PCR; TCRdb's version includes in-frame clones alone and lacks a portion of them. The data show 1.5 million to 1.9 million clones, approximately 98% seen once. What was sequenced was naive CD4+ T cells sorted from blood. The receptor set was obtained from a young man in good health. Each CDR3 is given with its conserved first and last residue. Fields, in order: J gene, V gene, D gene, CDR3 protein. D genes are given only for firm matches.

TRBJ2-3 TRBV18 NA CASSPQTSTDTQYF
TRBJ2-7 TRBV10-3 NA CAISESVEGTYEQYF
TRBJ2-7 TRBV5-4 NA CASSFDGFYEQYF
TRBJ2-1 TRBV11-3 NA CASSLEPGYNEQFF
TRBJ2-7 TRBV28 NA CASSRTFGEQYF
TRBJ2-1 TRBV30 NA CAWSEPLWNEQFF
TRBJ2-5 TRBV6-1 TRBD1 CASSHDRGRETQYF
TRBJ1-5 TRBV15 NA CATSRGGGMGNQPQHF
TRBJ1-2 TRBV7-8 TRBD1 CASSPGQVLNYGYTF
TRBJ2-1 TRBV28 TRBD2 CASSILFGTRRQFF
TRBJ2-7 TRBV15 NA CATSLRGRDYEQYF
TRBJ2-1 TRBV10-3 NA CAISHTHGIPYNEQFF
TRBJ2-5 TRBV28 TRBD2 CASSQPRTLASETQYF
TRBJ2-4 TRBV28 TRBD1 CASSLRSLRTGGSLAKNIQYF
TRBJ1-4 TRBV5-1 TRBD1 CASSLQGVDEKLFF
TRBJ1-5 TRBV6-5 NA CASRLRGDQPQHF
TRBJ2-7 TRBV4-1 TRBD2 CASSQWLAGVPSEQYF
TRBJ2-7 TRBV7-2 TRBD1 CASSLRDRGQQYF
TRBJ2-5 TRBV14 TRBD2 CASSRTSGSETQYF
TRBJ2-7 TRBV18 TRBD2 CASSVGLAGPEQYF
TRBJ2-2 TRBV5-6 TRBD1 CASSLERDRFNTGELFF
TRBJ2-3 TRBV15 TRBD2 CATSRVGLVFPTDTQYF
TRBJ1-1 TRBV15 NA CATSRELAVNTEAFF
TRBJ2-7 TRBV9 TRBD2 CASIRIRLAGAYEQYF
TRBJ1-1 TRBV28 NA CASIVTGNTEAFF
TRBJ1-4 TRBV5-4 NA CASSRRGDVKLFF
TRBJ2-2 TRBV4-3 TRBD2 CASSHSGLAGGTGTGELFF
TRBJ2-7 TRBV7-2 TRBD2 CASSRTVSGSNSYEQYF
TRBJ2-3 TRBV2 NA CASSEAIGALADTQYF
TRBJ1-5 TRBV30 NA CAWTFQPQHF
TRBJ2-1 TRBV29-1 TRBD2 CSSTTGLVAGNEQFF
TRBJ2-3 TRBV29-1 NA CSVEDPRRSTDTQYF
TRBJ1-1 TRBV19 NA CASSISGFPATLNTEAFF
TRBJ2-2 TRBV29-1 NA CSVERRRNTGELFF
TRBJ2-7 TRBV25-1 NA CASSELAVSYEQYF